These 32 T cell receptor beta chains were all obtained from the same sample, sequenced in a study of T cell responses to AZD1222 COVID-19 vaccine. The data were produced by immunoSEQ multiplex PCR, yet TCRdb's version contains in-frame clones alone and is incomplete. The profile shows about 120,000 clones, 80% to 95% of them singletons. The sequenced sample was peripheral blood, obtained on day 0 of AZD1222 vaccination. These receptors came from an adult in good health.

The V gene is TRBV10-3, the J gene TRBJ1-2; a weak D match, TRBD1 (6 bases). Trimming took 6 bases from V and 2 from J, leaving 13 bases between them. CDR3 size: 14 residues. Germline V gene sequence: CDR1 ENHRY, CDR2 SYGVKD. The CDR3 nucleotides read TGTGCCATCAGAGAGGGGGGGCCCAACTATGGCTACACCTTC. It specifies CAIREGGPNYGYTF.

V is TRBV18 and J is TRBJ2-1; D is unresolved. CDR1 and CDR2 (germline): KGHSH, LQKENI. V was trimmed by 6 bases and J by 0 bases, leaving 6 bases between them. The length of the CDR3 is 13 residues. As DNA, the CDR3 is TGTGCCAGCTCCTCCTCCTCCTACAATGAGCAGTTCTTC. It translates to CASSSSSYNEQFF. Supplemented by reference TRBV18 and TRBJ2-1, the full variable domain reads NAGVMQNPRHLVRRRGQEARLRCSPMKGHSHVYWYRQLPEEGLKFMVYLQKENIIDESGMPKERFSAEFPKEGPSILRIQQVVRGDSAAYFCASSSSSYNEQFFGPGTRLTVL.

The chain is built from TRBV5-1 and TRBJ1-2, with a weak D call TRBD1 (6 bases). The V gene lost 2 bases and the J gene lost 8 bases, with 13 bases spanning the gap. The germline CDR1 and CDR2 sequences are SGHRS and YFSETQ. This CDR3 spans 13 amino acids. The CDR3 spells CASSLGGQAGYTF. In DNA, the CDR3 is TGCGCCAGCAGCTTAGGGGGACAAGCGGGCTACACCTTC. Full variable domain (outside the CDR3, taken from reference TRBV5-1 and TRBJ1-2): KAGVTQTPRYLIKTRGQQVTLSCSPISGHRSVSWYQQTPGQGLQFLFEYFSETQRNKGNFPGRFSGRQFSNSRSEMNVSTLELGDSALYLCASSLGGQAGYTFGSGTRLTVV.

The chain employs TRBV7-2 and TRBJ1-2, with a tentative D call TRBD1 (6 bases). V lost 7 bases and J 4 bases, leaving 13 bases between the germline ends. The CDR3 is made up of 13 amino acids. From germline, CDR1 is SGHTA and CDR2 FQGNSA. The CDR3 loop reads CASNQGQSYGYTF. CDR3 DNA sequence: TGTGCCAGCAACCAGGGGCAATCCTATGGCTACACCTTC.

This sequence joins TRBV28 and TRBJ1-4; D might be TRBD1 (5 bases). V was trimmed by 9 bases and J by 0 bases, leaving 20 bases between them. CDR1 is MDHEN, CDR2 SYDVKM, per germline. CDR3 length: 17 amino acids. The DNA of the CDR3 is TGTGCCAGGAGAAGCCAGGGCGGAAATACAACTAATGAAAAACTGTTTTTT. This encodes CARRSQGGNTTNEKLFF.

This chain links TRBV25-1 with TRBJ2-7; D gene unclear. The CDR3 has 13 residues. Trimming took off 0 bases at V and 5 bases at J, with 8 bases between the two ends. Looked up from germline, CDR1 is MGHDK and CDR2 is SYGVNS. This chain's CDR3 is CASSEYGVDEQYF. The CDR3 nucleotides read TGTGCCAGCAGTGAATATGGTGTCGACGAGCAGTACTTC.

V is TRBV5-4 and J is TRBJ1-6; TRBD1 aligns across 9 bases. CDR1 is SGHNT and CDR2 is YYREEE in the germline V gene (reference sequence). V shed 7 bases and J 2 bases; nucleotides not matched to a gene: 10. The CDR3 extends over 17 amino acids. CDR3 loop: CASSDPGQGTYNSPLHF. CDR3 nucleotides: TGTGCCAGCTCCGACCCGGGACAGGGTACCTATAATTCACCCCTCCACTTT.

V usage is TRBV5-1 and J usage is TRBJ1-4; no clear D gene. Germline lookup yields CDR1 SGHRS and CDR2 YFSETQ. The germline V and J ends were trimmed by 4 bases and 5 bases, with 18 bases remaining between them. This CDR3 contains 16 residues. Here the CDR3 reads CASSLGVAVPNEKLFF. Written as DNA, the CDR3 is TGCGCCAGCAGCCTGGGCGTGGCAGTACCGAATGAAAAACTGTTTTTT.

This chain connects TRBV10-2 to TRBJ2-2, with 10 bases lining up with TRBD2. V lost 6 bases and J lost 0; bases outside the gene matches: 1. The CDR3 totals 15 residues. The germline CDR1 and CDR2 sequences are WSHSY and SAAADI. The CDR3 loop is CASRLAGPNTGELFF. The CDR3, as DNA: TGCGCCAGCAGACTAGCGGGACCGAACACCGGGGAGCTGTTTTTT.

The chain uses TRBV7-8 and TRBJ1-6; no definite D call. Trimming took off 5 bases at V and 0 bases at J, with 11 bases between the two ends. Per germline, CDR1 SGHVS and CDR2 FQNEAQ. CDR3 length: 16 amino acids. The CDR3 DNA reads TGTGCCAGCAGCCACCGGGCCAGCTCCTATAATTCACCCCTCCACTTT. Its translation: CASSHRASSYNSPLHF.

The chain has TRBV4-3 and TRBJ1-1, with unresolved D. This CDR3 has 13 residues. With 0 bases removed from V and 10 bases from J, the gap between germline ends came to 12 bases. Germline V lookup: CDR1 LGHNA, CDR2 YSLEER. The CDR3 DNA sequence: TGCGCCAGCAGCCAAGATGGGCCCTCCCGAGCTTTCTTT. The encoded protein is CASSQDGPSRAFF.

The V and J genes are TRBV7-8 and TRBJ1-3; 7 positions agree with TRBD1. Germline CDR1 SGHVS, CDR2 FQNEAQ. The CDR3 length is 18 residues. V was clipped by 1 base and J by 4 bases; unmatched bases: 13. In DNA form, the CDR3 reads TGTGCCAGCAGCTTAGTTTCGAGGGGGCGAATTGAAGGAAACACCATATATTTT. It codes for CASSLVSRGRIEGNTIYF. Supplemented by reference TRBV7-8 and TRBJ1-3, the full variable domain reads GAGVSQSPRYKVAKRGQDVALRCDPISGHVSLFWYQQALGQGPEFLTYFQNEAQLDKSGLPSDRFFAERPEGSVSTLKIQRTQQEDSAVYLCASSLVSRGRIEGNTIYFGEGSWLTVV.

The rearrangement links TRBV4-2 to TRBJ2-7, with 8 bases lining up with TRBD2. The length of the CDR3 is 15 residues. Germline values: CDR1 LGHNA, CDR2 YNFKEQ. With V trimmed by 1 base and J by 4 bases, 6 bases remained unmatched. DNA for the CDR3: TGTGCCAGCAGCCAAGGAGCGGGAGCGTTGTACGAGCAGTACTTC. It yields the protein CASSQGAGALYEQYF.

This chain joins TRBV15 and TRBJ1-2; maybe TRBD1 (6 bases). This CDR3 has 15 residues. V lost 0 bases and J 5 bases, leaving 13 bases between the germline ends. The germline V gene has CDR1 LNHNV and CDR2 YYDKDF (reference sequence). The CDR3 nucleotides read TGTGCCACCAGCAGAGATCTCGCAGGGGCATATGGCTACACCTTC. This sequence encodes CATSRDLAGAYGYTF. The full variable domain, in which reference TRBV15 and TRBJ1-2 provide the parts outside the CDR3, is DAMVIQNPRYQVTQFGKPVTLSCSQTLNHNVMYWYQQKSSQAPKLLFHYYDKDFNNEADTPDNFQSRRPNTSFCFLDIRSPGLGDTAMYLCATSRDLAGAYGYTFGSGTRLTVV.

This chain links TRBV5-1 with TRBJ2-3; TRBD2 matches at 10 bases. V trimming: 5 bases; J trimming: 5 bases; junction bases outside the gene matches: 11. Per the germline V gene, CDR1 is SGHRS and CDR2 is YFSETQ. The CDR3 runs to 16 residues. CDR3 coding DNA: TGCGCCAGCAGGGTGAGGTCTAGCGGGAGTGTAGATACGCAGTATTTT. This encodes CASRVRSSGSVDTQYF.

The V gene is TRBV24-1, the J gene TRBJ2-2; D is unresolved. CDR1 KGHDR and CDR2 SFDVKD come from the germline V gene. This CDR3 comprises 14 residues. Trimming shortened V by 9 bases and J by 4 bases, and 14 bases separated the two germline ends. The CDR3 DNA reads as TGTGCCACCTCCCTCGGCGGTGGCACCGGGGAGCTGTTTTTT. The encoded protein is CATSLGGGTGELFF.

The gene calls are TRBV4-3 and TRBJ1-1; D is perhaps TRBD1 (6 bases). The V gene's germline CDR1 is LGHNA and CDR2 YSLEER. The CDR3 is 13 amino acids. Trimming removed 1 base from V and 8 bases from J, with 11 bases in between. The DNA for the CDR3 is TGCGCCAGCAGCCAAGGTCGGGGGCTAGAAGCTTTCTTT. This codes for CASSQGRGLEAFF.

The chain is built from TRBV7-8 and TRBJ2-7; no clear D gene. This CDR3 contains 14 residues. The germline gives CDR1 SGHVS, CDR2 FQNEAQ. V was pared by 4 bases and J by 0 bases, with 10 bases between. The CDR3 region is CASSSQLSSYEQYF. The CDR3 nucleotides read TGTGCCAGCAGCTCCCAATTGAGCTCCTACGAGCAGTACTTC. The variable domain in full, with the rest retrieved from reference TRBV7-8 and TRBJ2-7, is GAGVSQSPRYKVAKRGQDVALRCDPISGHVSLFWYQQALGQGPEFLTYFQNEAQLDKSGLPSDRFFAERPEGSVSTLKIQRTQQEDSAVYLCASSSQLSSYEQYFGPGTRLTVT.

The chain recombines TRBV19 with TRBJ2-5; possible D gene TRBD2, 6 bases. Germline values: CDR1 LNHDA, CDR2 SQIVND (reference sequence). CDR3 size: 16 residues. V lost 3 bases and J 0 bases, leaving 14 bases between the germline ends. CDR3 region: CASSIGAGSYQETQYF. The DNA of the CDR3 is TGTGCCAGTAGTATTGGGGCGGGATCGTACCAAGAGACCCAGTACTTC.

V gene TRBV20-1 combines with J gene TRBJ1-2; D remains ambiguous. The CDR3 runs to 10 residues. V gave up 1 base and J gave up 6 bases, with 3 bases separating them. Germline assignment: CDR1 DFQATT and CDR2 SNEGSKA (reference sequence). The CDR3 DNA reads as TGCAGTGCTAGAGGACATGGCTACACCTTC. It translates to CSARGHGYTF.

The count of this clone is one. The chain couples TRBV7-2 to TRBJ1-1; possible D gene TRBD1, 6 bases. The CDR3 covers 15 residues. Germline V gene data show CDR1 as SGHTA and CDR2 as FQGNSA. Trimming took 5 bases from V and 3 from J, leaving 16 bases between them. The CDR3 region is CASSPKDRVYTEAFF. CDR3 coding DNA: TGTGCCAGCAGCCCAAAGGACAGAGTATACACTGAAGCTTTCTTT.

The chain's CDR3 is CASSPSTEAFF. The DNA for the CDR3 is TGTGCCAGCAGCCCCAGCACTGAAGCTTTCTTT. V usage is TRBV11-2 and J usage is TRBJ1-1, with D unclear. V lost 5 bases, J lost 4 bases, and 5 bases lay in between. The CDR3 extends over 11 amino acids. Germline lookup yields CDR1 SGHAT and CDR2 FQNNGV. The full variable domain, rest sourced from reference TRBV11-2 and TRBJ1-1, is EAGVAQSPRYKIIEKRQSVAFWCNPISGHATLYWYQQILGQGPKLLIQFQNNGVVDDSQLPKDRFSAERLKGVDSTLKIQPAKLEDSAVYLCASSPSTEAFFGQGTRLTVV.

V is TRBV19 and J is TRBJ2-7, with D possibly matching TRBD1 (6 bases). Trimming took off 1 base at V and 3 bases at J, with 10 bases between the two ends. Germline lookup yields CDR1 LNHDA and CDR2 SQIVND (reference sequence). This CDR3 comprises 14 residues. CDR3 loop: CASSIGRDIYEQYF. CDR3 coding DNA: TGTGCCAGTAGTATAGGACGGGACATCTACGAGCAGTACTTC.

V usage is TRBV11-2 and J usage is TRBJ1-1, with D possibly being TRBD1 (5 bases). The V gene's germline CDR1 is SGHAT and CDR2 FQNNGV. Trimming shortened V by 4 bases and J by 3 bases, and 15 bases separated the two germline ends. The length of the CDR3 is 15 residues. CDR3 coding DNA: TGTGCCAGCAGCTCGCCGGGAGGGGCGGACACTGAAGCTTTCTTT. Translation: CASSSPGGADTEAFF.

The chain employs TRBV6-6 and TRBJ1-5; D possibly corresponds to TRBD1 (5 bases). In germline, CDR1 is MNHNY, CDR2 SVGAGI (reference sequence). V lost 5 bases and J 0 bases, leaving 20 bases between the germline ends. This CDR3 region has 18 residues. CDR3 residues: CASSPFLGALSSNQPQHF. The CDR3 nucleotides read TGTGCCAGCAGTCCATTCCTAGGGGCACTAAGTAGCAATCAGCCCCAGCATTTT.

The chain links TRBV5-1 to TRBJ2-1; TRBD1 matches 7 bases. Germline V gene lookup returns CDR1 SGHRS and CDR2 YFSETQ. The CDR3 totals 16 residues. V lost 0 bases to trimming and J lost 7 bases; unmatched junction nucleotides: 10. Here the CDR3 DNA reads TGCGCCAGCAGCTTGGTCCGGGACAGTGCCTTGAATGAGCAGTTCTTC. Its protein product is CASSLVRDSALNEQFF.

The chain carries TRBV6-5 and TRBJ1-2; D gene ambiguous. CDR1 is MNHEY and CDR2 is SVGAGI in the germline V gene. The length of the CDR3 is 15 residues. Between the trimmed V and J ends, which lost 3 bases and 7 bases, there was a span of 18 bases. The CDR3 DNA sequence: TGTGCCAGCAGTTATGCGTCCGGCGAGATTGGTGGCTACACCTTC. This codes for CASSYASGEIGGYTF.

The CDR3 sequence is CASSLIHSVIEKLFF. The CDR3 nucleotides read TGTGCCAGCAGCTTGATTCACAGCGTAATAGAAAAACTGTTTTTT. The chain combines TRBV5-5 with TRBJ1-4, with D unclear. This CDR3 is 15 amino acids long. Germline CDR1 and CDR2: SGHKS and YYEKEE (reference sequence). V was cut by 1 base and J by 8 bases, with 15 bases left in between.

The CDR3 coding sequence is TGTGCCAGCACCTTAAGGACCTCCCAGGGGACTGAAGCTTTCTTT. Amino acids: CASTLRTSQGTEAFF. This chain uses TRBV6-5 with TRBJ1-1, with a weak D call TRBD1 (6 bases). The CDR3 has 15 amino acids. V lost 7 bases and J lost 5, with 20 bases in between. Per germline, CDR1 MNHEY and CDR2 SVGAGI.

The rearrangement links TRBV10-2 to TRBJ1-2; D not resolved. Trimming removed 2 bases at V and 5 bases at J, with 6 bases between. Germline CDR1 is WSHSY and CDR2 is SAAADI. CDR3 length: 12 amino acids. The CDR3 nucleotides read TGCGCCAGCAGTGAGAAATTATATGGCTACACCTTC. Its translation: CASSEKLYGYTF.

The CDR3 spells CASSPAGTNSPLHF. CDR3 bases: TGTGCCAGCTCACCGGCCGGGACTAATTCACCCCTCCACTTT. This chain uses TRBV18 with TRBJ1-6, with a tentative D call TRBD1 (5 bases). The germline gives CDR1 KGHSH, CDR2 LQKENI. The CDR3 totals 14 residues. Trimming took 3 bases from V and 6 from J, leaving 9 bases between them. The full variable domain, its missing parts supplied by reference TRBV18 and TRBJ1-6, is NAGVMQNPRHLVRRRGQEARLRCSPMKGHSHVYWYRQLPEEGLKFMVYLQKENIIDESGMPKERFSAEFPKEGPSILRIQQVVRGDSAAYFCASSPAGTNSPLHFGNGTRLTVT.

The chain's CDR3 is CASSQIRTGTYTF. The CDR3 DNA follows: TGTGCCAGCAGCCAGATTAGGACAGGGACCTACACCTTC. The genes are TRBV6-2 or TRBV6-3 and TRBJ1-2; 8 bases are a match to TRBD1. The CDR3 consists of 13 residues. Germline V gene data show CDR1 as MNHEY and CDR2 as SVGEGT. J was trimmed by 10 bases and V by 6 bases; bases with no gene match: 10.